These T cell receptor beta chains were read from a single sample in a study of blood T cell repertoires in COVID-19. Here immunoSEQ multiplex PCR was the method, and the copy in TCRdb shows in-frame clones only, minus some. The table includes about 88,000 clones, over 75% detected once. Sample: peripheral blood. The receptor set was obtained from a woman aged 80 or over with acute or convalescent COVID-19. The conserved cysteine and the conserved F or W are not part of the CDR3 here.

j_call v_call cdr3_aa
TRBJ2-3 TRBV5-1 ASSLPAGGTDTQY
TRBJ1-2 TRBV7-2 ASSPGDRVDGYT
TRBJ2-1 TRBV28 ASSFGSGTVYNEQF
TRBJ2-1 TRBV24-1 ATNTLSGKYNEQF
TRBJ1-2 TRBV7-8 ASSLGRGPGGYT
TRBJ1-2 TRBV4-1 ASSQDPAGTNYGYT
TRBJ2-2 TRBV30 ALETIRAGELF
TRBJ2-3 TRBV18 ASSPSVTDTQY
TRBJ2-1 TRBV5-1 ASSLDSGNEQF
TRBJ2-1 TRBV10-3 AIRQDRGGNEQF
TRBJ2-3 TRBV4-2 ASSQVPTSGGTDTQY
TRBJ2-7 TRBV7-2 ASSLEGAPGLARSYEQY
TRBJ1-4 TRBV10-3 AISDLGTANEKLF